Each of the 2 T cell receptor beta chains below was sequenced from the same sample in a study of T cells in Graves' hyperthyroidism and ophthalmopathy. TCR beta CDR3 regions were amplified from RNA transcripts. RT-PCR in the first round (using the HTBI primer set) targeted the TCR CDR3. TCRdb re-derived calls from the multiplex PCR reads in MiXCR, one entry per CDR3 protein. Of approximately 870,000 distinct CDR3 sequences listed, roughly 40% were seen once; the top ten hold roughly 8.3%. Material: blood. The receptors stem from a man aged 18 to 30 with Graves' hyperthyroidism.

As to this clonotype: Given a far larger clone just one base away, this is likely a sequencing read error. The rearrangement joins TRBV20-1 to TRBJ2-5; D is unresolved. This CDR3 comprises 11 residues. CDR1 DFQATT and CDR2 SNEGSKA come from the germline V gene (reference sequence). V lost 3 bases and J lost 2, with 4 bases in between. In nucleotides, the CDR3 is TGCAGTGCTAGGAGACAAGAGACCCAGTACTTC. Translating it yields CSARRQETQYF.

In its sample, this clonotype was seen a few times. This chain links TRBV29-1 with TRBJ1-3, with D perhaps matching TRBD1 (5 bases). Germline CDR1 and CDR2: SQVTM and ANQGSEA. The CDR3 runs 14 residues. With 0 bases removed from V and 4 bases from J, the gap between germline ends came to 10 bases. DNA for the CDR3: TGCAGCGTTGAAGAAAGGCCAGGGGGAAACACCATATATTTT. It specifies CSVEERPGGNTIYF.